The clone carrying this T cell receptor (beta chain) was detected a few times. Its antigen is currently unknown. This record belongs to a study of early T cells in non-severe SARS-CoV-2 infection. Study-wide context: Sequencing of unsorted whole blood was done on bulk RNA, leaving chains unpaired. Study-wide results and limits: VDJdb-based matching was biased toward anti-spike CD8 responses and missed private and CD4 specificities.

The CDR3 extends over 15 amino acids. V was cut by 0 bases and J by 6 bases, with 14 bases left in between. CDR1 and CDR2 (germline): SGHDN, FVKESK. The library protocol tagged individual cDNA molecules with unique molecular identifiers. In TCRdb, the 5' RACE reads were re-called with MiXCR into one record per CDR3 protein. The sample consists of tens of thousands of distinct CDR3 sequences, approximately 12% of them appearing once. Specimen: whole blood, collected at baseline. This rearrangement joins TRBV14 to TRBJ1-2, with D perhaps matching TRBD1 (5 bases). The TCR originated in an adult who was a healthcare worker with PCR-confirmed SARS-CoV-2 infection or an uninfected control (not recorded which). The donor label of this sample is uncertain. The CDR3 bases are TGTGCCAGCAGCCAAGATCTCACCGCAGGGCATGGCTACACCTTC. Residues: CASSQDLTAGHGYTF.